This T cell receptor (beta chain) was sequenced in a study of blood T cell repertoires in COVID-19. Background on the study: COVID-19 samples from acute and convalescent phases originated in the United States, Italy and Spain. T cells, B-cell-depleted T cells, or PBMCs provided the cDNA or gDNA that served as material.

Sequencing used immunoSEQ multiplex PCR; TCRdb keeps in-frame clones, though not all of them. The table shows around 150,000 clones, with around four fifths occurring only once. The age range of participants was 18 to 89 years, with residence in fewer than 25 US areas. Participants' own reports of clinical history determined their cohort assignment. Sequences were obtained from PBMCs or T cells enriched from blood (not recorded which). The receptor was isolated from a woman aged 40 to 50 who had recovered from COVID-19.

The CDR3 reads CAWRISSGGTQYF. The CDR3 coding sequence is TGTGCCTGGAGAATATCCTCAGGGGGAACGCAGTACTTC. The rearrangement links TRBV30 to TRBJ2-7, with 7 bases that match TRBD1. The junction had 11 bases not matched to a gene; V was cut back by 3 bases and J by 9 bases. The length of the CDR3 is 13 residues. Germline loops: CDR1 GTSNPN, CDR2 SVGIG (reference sequence).